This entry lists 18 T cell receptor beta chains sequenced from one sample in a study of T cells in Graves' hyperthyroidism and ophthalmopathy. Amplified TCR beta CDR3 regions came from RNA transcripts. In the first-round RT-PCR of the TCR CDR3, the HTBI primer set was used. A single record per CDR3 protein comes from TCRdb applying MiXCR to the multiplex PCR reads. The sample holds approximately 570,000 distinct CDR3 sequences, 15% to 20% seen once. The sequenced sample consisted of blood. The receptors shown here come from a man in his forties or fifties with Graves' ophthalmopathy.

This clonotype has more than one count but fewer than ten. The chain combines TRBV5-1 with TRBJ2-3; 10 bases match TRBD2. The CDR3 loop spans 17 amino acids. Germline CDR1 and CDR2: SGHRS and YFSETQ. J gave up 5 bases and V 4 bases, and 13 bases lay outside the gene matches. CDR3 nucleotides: TGCGCCAGCAGCCCCGGACTAGCGGCTCTTCGGGGAGATACGCAGTATTTT. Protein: CASSPGLAALRGDTQYF.

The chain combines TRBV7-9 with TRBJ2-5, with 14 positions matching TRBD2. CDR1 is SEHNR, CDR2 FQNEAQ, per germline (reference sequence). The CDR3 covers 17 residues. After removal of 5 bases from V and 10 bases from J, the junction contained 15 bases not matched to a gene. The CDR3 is CASSVEGGLAGVRDQYF. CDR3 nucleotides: TGTGCCAGCAGCGTCGAGGGGGGACTAGCGGGAGTTCGGGACCAGTACTTC. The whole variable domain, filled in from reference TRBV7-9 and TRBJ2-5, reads DTGVSQNPRHKITKRGQNVTFRCDPISEHNRLYWYRQTLGQGPEFLTYFQNEAQLEKSRLLSDRFSAERPKGSFSTLEIQRTEQGDSAMYLCASSVEGGLAGVRDQYFGPGTRLLVL.

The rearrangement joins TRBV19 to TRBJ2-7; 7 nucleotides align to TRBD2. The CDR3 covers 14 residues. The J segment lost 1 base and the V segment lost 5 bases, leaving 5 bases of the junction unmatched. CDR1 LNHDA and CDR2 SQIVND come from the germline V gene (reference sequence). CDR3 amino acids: CASSRGSTSYEQYF. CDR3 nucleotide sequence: TGTGCCAGTAGTCGCGGGAGTACGTCCTACGAGCAGTACTTC.

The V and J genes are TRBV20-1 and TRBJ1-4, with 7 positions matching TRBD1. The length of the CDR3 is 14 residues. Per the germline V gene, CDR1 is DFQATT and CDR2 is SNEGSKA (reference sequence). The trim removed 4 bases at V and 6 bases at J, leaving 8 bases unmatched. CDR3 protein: CSATQTGEYEKLFF. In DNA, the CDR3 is TGCAGTGCTACGCAAACAGGGGAGTATGAAAAACTGTTTTTT.

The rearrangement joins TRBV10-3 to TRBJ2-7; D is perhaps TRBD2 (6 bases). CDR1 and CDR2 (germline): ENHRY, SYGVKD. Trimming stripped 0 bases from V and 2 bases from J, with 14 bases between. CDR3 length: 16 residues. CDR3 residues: CAISESWGGPPYEQYF. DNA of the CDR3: TGTGCCATCAGTGAGTCCTGGGGAGGACCCCCCTACGAGCAGTACTTC.

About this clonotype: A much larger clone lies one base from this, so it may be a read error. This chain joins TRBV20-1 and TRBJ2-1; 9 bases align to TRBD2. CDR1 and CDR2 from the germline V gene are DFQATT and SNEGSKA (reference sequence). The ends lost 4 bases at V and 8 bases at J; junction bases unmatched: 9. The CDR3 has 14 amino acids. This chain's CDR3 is CSAKRTSERDEQFF. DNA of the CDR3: TGCAGTGCTAAACGGACTAGCGAGAGAGATGAGCAGTTCTTC.

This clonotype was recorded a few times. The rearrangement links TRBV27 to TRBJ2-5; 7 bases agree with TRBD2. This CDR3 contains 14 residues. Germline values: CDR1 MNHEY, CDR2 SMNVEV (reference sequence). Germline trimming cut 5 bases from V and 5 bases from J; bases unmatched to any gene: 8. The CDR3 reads CASSRAGREETQYF. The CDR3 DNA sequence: TGTGCCAGCAGTAGGGCAGGGAGGGAGGAGACCCAGTACTTC.

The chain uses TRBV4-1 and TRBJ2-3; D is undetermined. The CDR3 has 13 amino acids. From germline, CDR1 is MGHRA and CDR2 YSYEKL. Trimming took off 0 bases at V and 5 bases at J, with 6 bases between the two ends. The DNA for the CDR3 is TGCGCCAGCAGCCAAGAATTAAGAGATACGCAGTATTTT. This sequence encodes CASSQELRDTQYF.

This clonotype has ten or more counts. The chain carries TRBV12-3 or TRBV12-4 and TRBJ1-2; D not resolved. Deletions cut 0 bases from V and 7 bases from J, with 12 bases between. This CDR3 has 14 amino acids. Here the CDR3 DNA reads TGTGCCAGCAGTTTAGCGGGGATTTCTCGTGGCTACACCTTC. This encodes CASSLAGISRGYTF.

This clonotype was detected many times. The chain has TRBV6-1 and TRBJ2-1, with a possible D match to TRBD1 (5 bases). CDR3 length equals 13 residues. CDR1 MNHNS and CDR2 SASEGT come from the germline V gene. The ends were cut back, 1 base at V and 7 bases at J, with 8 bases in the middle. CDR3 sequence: CASSEGNRNEQFF. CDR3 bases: TGTGCCAGCAGTGAAGGGAACAGGAATGAGCAGTTCTTC.

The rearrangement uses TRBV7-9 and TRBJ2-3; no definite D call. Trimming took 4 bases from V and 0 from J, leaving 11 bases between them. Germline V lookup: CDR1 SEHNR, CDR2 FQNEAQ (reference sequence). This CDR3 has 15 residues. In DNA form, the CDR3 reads TGTGCCAGCAGCTCTGCCAGAACTAGCACAGATACGCAGTATTTT. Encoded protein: CASSSARTSTDTQYF.

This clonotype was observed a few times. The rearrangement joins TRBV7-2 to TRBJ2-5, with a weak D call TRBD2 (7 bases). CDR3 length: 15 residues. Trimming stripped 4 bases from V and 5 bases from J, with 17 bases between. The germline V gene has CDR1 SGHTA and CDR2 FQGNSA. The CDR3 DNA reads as TGTGCCAGCAGCTCGTTAGGGGGGGTTCGGGAGACCCAGTACTTC. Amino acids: CASSSLGGVRETQYF.

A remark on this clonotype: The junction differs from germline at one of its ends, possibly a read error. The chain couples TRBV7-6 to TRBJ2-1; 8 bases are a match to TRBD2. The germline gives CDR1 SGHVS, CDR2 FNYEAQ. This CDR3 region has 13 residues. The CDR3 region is CASSLAAAGEGVF. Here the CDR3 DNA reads TGTGCCAGCAGCTTAGCGGCAGCGGGAGAGGGGGTCTTC.

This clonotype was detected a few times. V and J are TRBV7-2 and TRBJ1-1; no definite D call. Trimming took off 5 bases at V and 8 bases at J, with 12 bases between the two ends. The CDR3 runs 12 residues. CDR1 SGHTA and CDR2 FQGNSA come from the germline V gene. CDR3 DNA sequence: TGTGCCAGCAGCCTTACTGGGTTGGAAGCTTTCTTT. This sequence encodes CASSLTGLEAFF.

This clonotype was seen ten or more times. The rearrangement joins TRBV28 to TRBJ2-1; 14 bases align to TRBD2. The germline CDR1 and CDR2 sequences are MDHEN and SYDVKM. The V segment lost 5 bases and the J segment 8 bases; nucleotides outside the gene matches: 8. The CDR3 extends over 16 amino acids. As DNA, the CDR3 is TGTGCCAGCAGTCATGGACTAGCGGGAGGTGGCGATGAGCAGTTCTTC. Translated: CASSHGLAGGGDEQFF.

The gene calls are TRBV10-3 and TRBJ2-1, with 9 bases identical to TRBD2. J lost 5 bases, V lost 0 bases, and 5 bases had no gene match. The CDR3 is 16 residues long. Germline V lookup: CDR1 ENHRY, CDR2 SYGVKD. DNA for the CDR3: TGTGCCATCAGTGAGTCCGGGACTAGCCTCAACAATGAGCAGTTCTTC. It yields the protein CAISESGTSLNNEQFF.

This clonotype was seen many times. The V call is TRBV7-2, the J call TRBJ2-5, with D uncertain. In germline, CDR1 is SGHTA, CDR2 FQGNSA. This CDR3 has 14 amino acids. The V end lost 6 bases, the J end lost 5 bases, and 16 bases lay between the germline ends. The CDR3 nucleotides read TGTGCCAGCAGGACGGACCCCAACTTGGAGACCCAGTACTTC. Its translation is CASRTDPNLETQYF.

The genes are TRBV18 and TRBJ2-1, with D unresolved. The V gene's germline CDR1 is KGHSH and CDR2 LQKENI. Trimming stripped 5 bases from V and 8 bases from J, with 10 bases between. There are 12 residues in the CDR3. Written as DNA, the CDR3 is TGTGCCAGCTCATCGGACCGGGATGAGCAGTTCTTC. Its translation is CASSSDRDEQFF.